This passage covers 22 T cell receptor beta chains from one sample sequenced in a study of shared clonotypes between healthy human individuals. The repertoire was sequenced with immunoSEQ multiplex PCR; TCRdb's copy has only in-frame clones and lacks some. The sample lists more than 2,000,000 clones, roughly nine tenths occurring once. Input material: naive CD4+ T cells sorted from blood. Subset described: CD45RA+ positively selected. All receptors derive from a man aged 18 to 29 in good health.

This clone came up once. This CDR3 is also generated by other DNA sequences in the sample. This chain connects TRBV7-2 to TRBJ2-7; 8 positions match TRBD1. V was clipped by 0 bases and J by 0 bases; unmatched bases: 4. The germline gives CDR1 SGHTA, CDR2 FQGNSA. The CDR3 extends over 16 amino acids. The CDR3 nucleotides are TGTGCCAGCAGCTTAGCCCTCGGACAGGGCTCCTACGAGCAGTACTTC. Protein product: CASSLALGQGSYEQYF.

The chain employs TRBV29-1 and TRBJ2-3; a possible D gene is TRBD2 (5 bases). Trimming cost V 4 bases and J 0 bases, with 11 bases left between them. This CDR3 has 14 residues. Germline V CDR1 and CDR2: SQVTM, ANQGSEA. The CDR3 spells CSVVFIASTDTQYF. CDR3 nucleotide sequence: TGCAGCGTTGTTTTCATAGCGAGCACAGATACGCAGTATTTT.

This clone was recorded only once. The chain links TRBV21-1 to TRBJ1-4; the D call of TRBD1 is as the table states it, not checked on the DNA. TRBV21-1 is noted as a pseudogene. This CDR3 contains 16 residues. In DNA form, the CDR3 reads TGTGCCAGCCTACCAGGGTCTTCTGCAACTAATGAAAAACTGTTTTTT. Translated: CASLPGSSATNEKLFF.

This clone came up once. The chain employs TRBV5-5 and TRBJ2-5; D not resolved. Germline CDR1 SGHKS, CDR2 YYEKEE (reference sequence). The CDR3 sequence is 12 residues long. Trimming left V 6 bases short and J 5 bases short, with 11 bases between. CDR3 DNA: TGTGCCAGCAACCCCCTGGGGGAGACCCAGTACTTC. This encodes CASNPLGETQYF.

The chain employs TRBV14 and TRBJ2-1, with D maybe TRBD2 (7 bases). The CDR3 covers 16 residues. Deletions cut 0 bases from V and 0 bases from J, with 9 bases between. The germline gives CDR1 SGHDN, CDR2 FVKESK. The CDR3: CASSQERGGSYNEQFF. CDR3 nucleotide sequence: TGTGCCAGCAGCCAAGAAAGGGGGGGCTCCTACAATGAGCAGTTCTTC.

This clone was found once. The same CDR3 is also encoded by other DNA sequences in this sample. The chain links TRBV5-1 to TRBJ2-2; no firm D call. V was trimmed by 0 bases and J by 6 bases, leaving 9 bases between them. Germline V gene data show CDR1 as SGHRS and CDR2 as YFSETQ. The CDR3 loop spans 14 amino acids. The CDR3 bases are TGCGCCAGCAGCTTGGCGGGTTCGGCCGGGGAGCTGTTTTTT. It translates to CASSLAGSAGELFF.

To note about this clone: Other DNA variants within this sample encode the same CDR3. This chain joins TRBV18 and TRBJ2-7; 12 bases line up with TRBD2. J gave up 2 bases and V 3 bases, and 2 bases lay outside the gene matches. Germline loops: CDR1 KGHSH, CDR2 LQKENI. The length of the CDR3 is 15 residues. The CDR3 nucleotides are TGTGCCAGCTCACCGGGACTAGCGGGTCCCTACGAGCAGTACTTC. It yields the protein CASSPGLAGPYEQYF.

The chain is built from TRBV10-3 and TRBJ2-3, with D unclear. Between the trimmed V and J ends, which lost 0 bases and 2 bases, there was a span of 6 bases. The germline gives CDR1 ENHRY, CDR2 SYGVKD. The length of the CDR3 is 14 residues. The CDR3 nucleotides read TGTGCCATCAGTGAGTCGGCTACCACAGATACGCAGTATTTT. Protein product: CAISESATTDTQYF.

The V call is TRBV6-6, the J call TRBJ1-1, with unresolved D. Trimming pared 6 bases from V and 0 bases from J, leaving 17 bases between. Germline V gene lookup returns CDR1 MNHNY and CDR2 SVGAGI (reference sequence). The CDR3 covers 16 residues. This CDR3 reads CASSPGIAHMNTEAFF. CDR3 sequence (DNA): TGTGCCAGCAGCCCCGGGATAGCTCATATGAACACTGAAGCTTTCTTT.

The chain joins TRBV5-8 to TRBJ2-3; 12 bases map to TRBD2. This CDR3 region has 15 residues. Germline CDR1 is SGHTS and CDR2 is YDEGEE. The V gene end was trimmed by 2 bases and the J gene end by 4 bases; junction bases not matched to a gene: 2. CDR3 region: CASSLTSGGSDTQYF. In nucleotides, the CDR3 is TGTGCCAGCAGCTTAACTAGCGGGGGGTCAGATACGCAGTATTTT. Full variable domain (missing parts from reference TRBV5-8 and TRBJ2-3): EAGVTQSPTHLIKTRGQQATLRCSPISGHTSVYWYQQALGLGLQFLLWYDEGEERNRGNFPPRFSGRQFPNYSSELNVNALELEDSALYLCASSLTSGGSDTQYFGPGTRLTVL.

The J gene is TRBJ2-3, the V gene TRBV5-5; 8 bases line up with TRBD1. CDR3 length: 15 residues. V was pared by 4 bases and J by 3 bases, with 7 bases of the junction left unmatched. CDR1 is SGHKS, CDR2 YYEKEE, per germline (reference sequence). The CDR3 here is CASSRGQGRTDTQYF. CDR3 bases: TGTGCCAGCAGCCGAGGACAGGGTCGAACAGATACGCAGTATTTT.

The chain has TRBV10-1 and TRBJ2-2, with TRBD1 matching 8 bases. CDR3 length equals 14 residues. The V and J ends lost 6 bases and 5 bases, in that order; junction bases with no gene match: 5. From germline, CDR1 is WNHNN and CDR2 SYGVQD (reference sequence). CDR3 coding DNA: TGCGCCAGCAGAGACAGGGGTGGGACCGGGGAGCTGTTTTTT. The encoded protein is CASRDRGGTGELFF.

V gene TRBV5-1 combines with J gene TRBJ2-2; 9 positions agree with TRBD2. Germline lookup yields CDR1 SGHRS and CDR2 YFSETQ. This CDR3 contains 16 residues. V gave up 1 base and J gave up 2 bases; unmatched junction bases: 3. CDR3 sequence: CASSLTAGGNTGELFF. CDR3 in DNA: TGCGCCAGCAGCTTGACAGCGGGAGGAAACACCGGGGAGCTGTTTTTT.

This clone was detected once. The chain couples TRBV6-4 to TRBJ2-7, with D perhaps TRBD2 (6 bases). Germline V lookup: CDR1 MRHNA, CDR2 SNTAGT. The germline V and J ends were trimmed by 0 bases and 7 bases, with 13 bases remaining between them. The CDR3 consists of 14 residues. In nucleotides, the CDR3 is TGTGCCAGCAGTGACTCGGGACTCCGGAGGGAGCAGTACTTC. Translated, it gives CASSDSGLRREQYF.

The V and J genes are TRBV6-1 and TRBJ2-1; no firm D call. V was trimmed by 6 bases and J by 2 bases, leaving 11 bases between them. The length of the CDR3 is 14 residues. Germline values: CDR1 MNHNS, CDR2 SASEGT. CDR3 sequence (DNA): TGTGCCAGCAGAAAGGAAGGTACCTACAATGAGCAGTTCTTC. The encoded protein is CASRKEGTYNEQFF.

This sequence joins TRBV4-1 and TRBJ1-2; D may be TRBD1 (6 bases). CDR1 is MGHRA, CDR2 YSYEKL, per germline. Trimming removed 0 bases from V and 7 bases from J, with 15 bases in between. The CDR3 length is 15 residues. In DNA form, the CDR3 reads TGCGCCAGCAGCCAAGAAAATAACAGGGAAGGTGGCTACACCTTC. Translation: CASSQENNREGGYTF.

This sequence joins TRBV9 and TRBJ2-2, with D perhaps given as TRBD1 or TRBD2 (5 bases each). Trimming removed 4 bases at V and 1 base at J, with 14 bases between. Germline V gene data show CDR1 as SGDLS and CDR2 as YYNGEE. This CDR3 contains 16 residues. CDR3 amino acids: CASSPDWGGNTGELFF. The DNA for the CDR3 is TGTGCCAGCAGCCCGGACTGGGGCGGGAACACCGGGGAGCTGTTTTTT.

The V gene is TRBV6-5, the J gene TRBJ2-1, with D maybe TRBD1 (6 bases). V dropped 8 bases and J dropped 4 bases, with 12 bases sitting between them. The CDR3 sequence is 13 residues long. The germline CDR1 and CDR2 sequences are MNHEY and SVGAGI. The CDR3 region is CASRLGQYNEQFF. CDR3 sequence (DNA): TGTGCCAGCCGACTCGGACAGTACAATGAGCAGTTCTTC.

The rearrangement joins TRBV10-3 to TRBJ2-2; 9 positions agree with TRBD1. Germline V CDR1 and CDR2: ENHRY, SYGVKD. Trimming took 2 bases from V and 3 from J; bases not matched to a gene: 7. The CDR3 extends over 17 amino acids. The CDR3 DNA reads TGTGCCATCAGTGAGATGGGACAGGGAGGACACACCGGGGAGCTGTTTTTT. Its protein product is CAISEMGQGGHTGELFF.

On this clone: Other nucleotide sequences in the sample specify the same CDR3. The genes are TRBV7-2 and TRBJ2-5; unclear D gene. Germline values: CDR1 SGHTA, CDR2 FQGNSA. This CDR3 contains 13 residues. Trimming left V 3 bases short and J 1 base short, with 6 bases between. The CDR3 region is CASSFGPQETQYF. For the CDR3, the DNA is TGTGCCAGCAGCTTCGGTCCCCAAGAGACCCAGTACTTC.

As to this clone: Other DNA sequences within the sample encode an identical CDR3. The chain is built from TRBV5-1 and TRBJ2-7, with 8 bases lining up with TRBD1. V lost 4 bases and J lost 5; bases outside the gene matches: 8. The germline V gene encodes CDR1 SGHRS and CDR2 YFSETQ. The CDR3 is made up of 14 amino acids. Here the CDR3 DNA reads TGCGCCAGCAGCCCTAGGACAGGGTCGGACGAGCAGTACTTC. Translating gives CASSPRTGSDEQYF.

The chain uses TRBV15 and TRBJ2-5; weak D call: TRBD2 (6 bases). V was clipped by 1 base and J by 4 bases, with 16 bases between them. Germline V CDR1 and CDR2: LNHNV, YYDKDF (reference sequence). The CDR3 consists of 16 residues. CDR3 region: CATSRATGLSGETQYF. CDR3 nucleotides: TGTGCCACCAGCAGAGCTACGGGACTCTCAGGAGAGACCCAGTACTTC.